The 3 T cell receptor beta chains below were found in one sample sequenced in a study of T cell responses to AZD1222 COVID-19 vaccine. Profiling relied on immunoSEQ multiplex PCR, and the TCRdb table lists in-frame clones only, not all of them. The sample yields some 190,000 clones, 94% seen once. The sample here was peripheral blood, taken 28 days after the second dose of the MenACWY control vaccine. These receptors were collected from an adult who received the MenACWY meningococcal vaccine as a control.

A single count supports this clone. Other DNA sequences in this specimen translate into the identical CDR3. V and J are TRBV27 and TRBJ2-7; the D gene is possibly TRBD2 (5 bases). Germline V gene lookup returns CDR1 MNHEY and CDR2 SMNVEV (reference sequence). The CDR3 has 14 residues. The germline V and J ends were trimmed by 3 bases and 0 bases, with 9 bases remaining between them. This chain's CDR3 is CASSLGGPSYEQYF. In DNA, the CDR3 is TGTGCCAGCAGTTTGGGCGGGCCCTCCTACGAGCAGTACTTC.

The chain is built from TRBV10-3 and TRBJ2-5; D call uncertain. CDR1 and CDR2 from the germline V gene are ENHRY and SYGVKD. There are 13 residues in the CDR3. The V end was cut by 4 bases, the J end by 5 bases, with 11 bases between. The CDR3 loop reads CAISGSGVETQYF. For the CDR3, the DNA is TGTGCCATCAGTGGCTCTGGGGTGGAGACCCAGTACTTC.

This chain uses TRBV11-3 with TRBJ2-1; D is unclear. Germline loops: CDR1 SGHNT, CDR2 YENEEA. This CDR3 region has 15 residues. V was trimmed by 4 bases and J by 1 base, leaving 11 bases between them. The CDR3 loop is CASSSPSGSYNEQFF. The DNA of the CDR3 is TGTGCCAGCAGCTCCCCTAGTGGGTCCTACAATGAGCAGTTCTTC.